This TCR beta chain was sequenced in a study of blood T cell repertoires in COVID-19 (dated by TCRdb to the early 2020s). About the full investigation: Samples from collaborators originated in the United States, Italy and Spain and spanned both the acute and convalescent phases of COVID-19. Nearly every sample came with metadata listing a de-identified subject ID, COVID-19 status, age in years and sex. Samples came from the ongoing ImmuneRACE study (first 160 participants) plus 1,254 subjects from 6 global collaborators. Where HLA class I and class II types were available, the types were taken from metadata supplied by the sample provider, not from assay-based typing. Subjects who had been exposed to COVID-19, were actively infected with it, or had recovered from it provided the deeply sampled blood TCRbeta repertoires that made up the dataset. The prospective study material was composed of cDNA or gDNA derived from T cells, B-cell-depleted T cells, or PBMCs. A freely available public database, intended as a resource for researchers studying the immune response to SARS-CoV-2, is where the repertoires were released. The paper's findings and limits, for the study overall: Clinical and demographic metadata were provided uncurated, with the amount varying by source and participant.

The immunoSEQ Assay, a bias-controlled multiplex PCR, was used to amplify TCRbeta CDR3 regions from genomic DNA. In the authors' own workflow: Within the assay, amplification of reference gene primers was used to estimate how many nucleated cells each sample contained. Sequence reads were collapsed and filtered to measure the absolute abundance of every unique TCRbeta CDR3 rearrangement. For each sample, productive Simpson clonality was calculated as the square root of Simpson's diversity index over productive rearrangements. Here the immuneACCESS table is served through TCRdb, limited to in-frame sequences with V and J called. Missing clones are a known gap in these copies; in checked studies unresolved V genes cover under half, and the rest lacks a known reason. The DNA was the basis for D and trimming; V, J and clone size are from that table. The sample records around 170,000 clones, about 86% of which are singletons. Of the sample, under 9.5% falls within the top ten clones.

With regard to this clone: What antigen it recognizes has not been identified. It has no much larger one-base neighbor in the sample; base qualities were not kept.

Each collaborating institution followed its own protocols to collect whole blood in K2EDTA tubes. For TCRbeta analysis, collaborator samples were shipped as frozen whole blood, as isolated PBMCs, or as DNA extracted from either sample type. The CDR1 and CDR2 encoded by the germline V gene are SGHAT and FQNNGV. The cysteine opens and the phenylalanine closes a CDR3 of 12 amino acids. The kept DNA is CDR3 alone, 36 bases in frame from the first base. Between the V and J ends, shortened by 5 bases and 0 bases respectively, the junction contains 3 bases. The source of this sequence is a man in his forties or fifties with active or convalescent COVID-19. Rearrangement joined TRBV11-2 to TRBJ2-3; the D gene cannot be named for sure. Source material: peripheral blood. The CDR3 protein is CASSHSTDTQYF. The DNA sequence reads TGTGCCAGCAGCCATAGCACAGATACGCAGTATTTT.